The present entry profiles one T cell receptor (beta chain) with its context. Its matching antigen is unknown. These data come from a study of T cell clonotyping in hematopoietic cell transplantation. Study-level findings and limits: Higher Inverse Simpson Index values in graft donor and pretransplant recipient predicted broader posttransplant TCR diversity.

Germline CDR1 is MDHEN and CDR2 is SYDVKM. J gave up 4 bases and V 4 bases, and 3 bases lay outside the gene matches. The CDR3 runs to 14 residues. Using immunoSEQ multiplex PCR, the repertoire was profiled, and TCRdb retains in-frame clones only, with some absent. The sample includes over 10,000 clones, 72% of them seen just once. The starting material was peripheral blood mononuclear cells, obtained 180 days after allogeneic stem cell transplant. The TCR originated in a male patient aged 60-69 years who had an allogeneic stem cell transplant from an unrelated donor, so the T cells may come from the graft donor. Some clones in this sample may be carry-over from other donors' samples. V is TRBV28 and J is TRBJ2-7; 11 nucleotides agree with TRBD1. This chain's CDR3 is CASSSGQGVYEQYF. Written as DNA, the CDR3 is TGTGCCAGCAGTTCGGGACAGGGGGTGTACGAGCAGTACTTC.